These 8 T cell receptor beta chains came from one sample sequenced in a study of blood T cell repertoires in COVID-19. The data were produced by immunoSEQ multiplex PCR, yet TCRdb's version contains in-frame clones alone and is incomplete. This sample carries about 210,000 clones, 70% to 90% of them seen once, and the ten largest clones take about 9.3%. Input material: PBMCs or T cells enriched from blood (not recorded which). The receptors derive from a man aged 35 to 55 who had recovered from COVID-19.

The CDR3 reads CATSRDPTDTNYGYTF. The CDR3 DNA follows: TGTGCCACCAGCAGAGACCCCACGGACACTAACTATGGCTACACCTTC. V and J are TRBV15 and TRBJ1-2, with a weak D call TRBD1 (5 bases). This CDR3 is built from 16 residues. V was pared by 0 bases and J by 0 bases, with 11 bases between. Per germline, CDR1 LNHNV and CDR2 YYDKDF (reference sequence). The whole variable domain, filled in from reference TRBV15 and TRBJ1-2, reads DAMVIQNPRYQVTQFGKPVTLSCSQTLNHNVMYWYQQKSSQAPKLLFHYYDKDFNNEADTPDNFQSRRPNTSFCFLDIRSPGLGDTAMYLCATSRDPTDTNYGYTFGSGTRLTVV.

This clone has just one count. The V gene is TRBV6-5, the J gene TRBJ1-4; TRBD1 matches at 8 bases. The CDR3 extends over 14 amino acids. Germline-derived CDR1 and CDR2 are MNHEY and SVGAGI. V lost 5 bases to trimming and J lost 7 bases; unmatched junction nucleotides: 6. The CDR3 DNA follows: TGTGCCAGCAGTCGAACAGGGGGAGGTGAAAAACTGTTTTTT. Amino acids: CASSRTGGGEKLFF.

This chain links TRBV6-1 with TRBJ1-1; D unresolved. From germline, CDR1 is MNHNS and CDR2 SASEGT. CDR3 size: 12 residues. V was shortened by 2 bases and J by 8 bases, with 9 bases between the two germline ends. The CDR3 here is CASSEMSAEAFF. CDR3 nucleotides: TGTGCCAGCAGTGAAATGAGCGCGGAAGCTTTCTTT.

To note about this clone: Other DNA sequences in the same sample also yield this CDR3. V and J are TRBV3-1 (or the pseudogene TRBV3-2) and TRBJ2-5, with 7 bases that match TRBD2. V lost 4 bases and J lost 5; bases outside the gene matches: 1. This CDR3 region has 12 residues. Germline CDR1 and CDR2: LGHDT and YNNKEL (reference sequence). CDR3 nucleotide sequence: TGTGCCAGCAGCCGGGGAGGGGAGACCCAGTACTTC. Translation: CASSRGGETQYF.

The chain combines TRBV5-6 with TRBJ1-1; TRBD1 agrees at 12 bases. In germline, CDR1 is SGHDT, CDR2 YYEEEE. The V gene end was trimmed by 3 bases and the J gene end by 5 bases; junction bases not matched to a gene: 11. The CDR3 covers 17 residues. The CDR3 nucleotides are TGTGCCAGCAGCTCGGTTCCGGGACAGGGGGCATGGACTGAAGCTTTCTTT. It specifies CASSSVPGQGAWTEAFF.

The V call is TRBV12-3 or TRBV12-4, the J call TRBJ1-2; TRBD1 agrees at 8 bases. The CDR3 consists of 13 residues. The V and J ends lost 5 bases and 8 bases, in that order; junction bases with no gene match: 7. The CDR3 region is CASSTRQGLGYTF. The DNA for the CDR3 is TGTGCCAGCAGTACTCGACAGGGGCTCGGCTACACCTTC.

This clone showed up just once. The chain combines TRBV6-2 or TRBV6-3 with TRBJ2-1; the match to TRBD2 covers 7 bases. This CDR3 is 16 amino acids long. Germline CDR1 and CDR2: MNHEY and SVGEGT. V shed 5 bases, J shed 4 bases, and the junction held 11 bases outside the gene matches. The CDR3 spells CASSTPAGRVYNEQFF. The CDR3 bases are TGTGCCAGCAGTACCCCCGCGGGGAGGGTTTACAATGAGCAGTTCTTC.

The rearrangement links TRBV2 to TRBJ1-2, with no clear D. Trimming stripped 4 bases from V and 8 bases from J, with 14 bases between. The CDR3 length is 13 residues. Germline V lookup: CDR1 SNHLY, CDR2 FYNNEI. The CDR3 sequence is CASSAETPRGYTF. The CDR3 coding sequence is TGTGCCAGCAGTGCTGAGACACCAAGGGGCTACACCTTC. The full variable domain, completed using reference TRBV2 and TRBJ1-2, is EPEVTQTPSHQVTQMGQEVILRCVPISNHLYFYWYRQILGQKVEFLVSFYNNEISEKSEIFDDQFSVERPDGSNFTLKIRSTKLEDSAMYFCASSAETPRGYTFGSGTRLTVV.